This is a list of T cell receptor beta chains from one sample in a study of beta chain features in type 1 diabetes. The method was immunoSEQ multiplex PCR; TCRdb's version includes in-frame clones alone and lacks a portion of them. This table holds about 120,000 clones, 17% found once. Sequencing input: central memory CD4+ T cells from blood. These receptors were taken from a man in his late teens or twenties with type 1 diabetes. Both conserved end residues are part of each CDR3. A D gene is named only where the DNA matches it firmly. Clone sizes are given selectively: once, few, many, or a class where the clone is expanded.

CDR3 protein: CATSRDNLSDEQFF
CDR3 DNA: TGTGCCACCAGCAGAGATAACTTAAGCGATGAGCAGTTCTTC
D gene: -
J gene: TRBJ2-1
V gene: TRBV15
clone size: -

CDR3 protein: CASSQGQGDGETQYF
CDR3 DNA: TGCGCCAGCAGCCAAGGACAGGGGGATGGAGAGACCCAGTACTTC
D gene: TRBD1
J gene: TRBJ2-5
V gene: TRBV4-3
clone size: -

CDR3 protein: CASSINYGYTF
CDR3 DNA: TGTGCCAGCAGCATTAACTATGGCTACACCTTC
D gene: -
J gene: TRBJ1-2
V gene: TRBV7-2
clone size: once

CDR3 protein: CAISGETQAAFF
CDR3 DNA: TGTGCCATCAGTGGGGAAACGCAAGCGGCTTTCTTT
D gene: -
J gene: TRBJ1-1
V gene: TRBV10-3
clone size: -

CDR3 protein: CASRPSTGELFF
CDR3 DNA: TGTGCCAGCAGGCCTTCGACCGGGGAGCTGTTTTTT
D gene: -
J gene: TRBJ2-2
V gene: TRBV7-9
clone size: -

CDR3 protein: CASRGLAGGLSYEQYF
CDR3 DNA: TGTGCCAGCAGGGGACTAGCGGGGGGCCTGTCCTACGAGCAGTACTTC
D gene: TRBD2
J gene: TRBJ2-7
V gene: TRBV2
clone size: few

CDR3 protein: CASKAGTYGYTF
CDR3 DNA: TGTGCCAGCAAAGCAGGCACCTATGGCTACACCTTC
D gene: -
J gene: TRBJ1-2
V gene: TRBV2
clone size: many

CDR3 protein: CASSLYLQETQYF
CDR3 DNA: TGTGCCAGCAGCTTATACCTACAAGAGACCCAGTACTTC
D gene: -
J gene: TRBJ2-5
V gene: TRBV7-3
clone size: few

CDR3 protein: CASSLRRDEQFF
CDR3 DNA: TGTGCCAGCAGCTTACGAAGAGATGAGCAGTTCTTC
D gene: -
J gene: TRBJ2-1
V gene: TRBV11-3
clone size: -

CDR3 protein: CAWSVSGGNTIYF
CDR3 DNA: TGTGCCTGGAGTGTAAGCGGTGGAAACACCATATATTTT
D gene: -
J gene: TRBJ1-3
V gene: TRBV30
clone size: few

CDR3 protein: CASSRTSASYNEQFF
CDR3 DNA: TGTGCCAGCTCCCGGACTAGCGCGTCCTACAATGAGCAGTTCTTC
D gene: TRBD2
J gene: TRBJ2-1
V gene: TRBV5-4
clone size: few

CDR3 protein: CASSLLLAGAVYNEQFF
CDR3 DNA: TGTGCCAGCAGCTTGCTTCTAGCGGGAGCGGTCTACAATGAGCAGTTCTTC
D gene: TRBD2
J gene: TRBJ2-1
V gene: TRBV5-6
clone size: -

CDR3 protein: CASSPSLGNYGYTF
CDR3 DNA: TGTGCCAGCTCACCGTCACTAGGAAACTATGGCTACACCTTC
D gene: -
J gene: TRBJ1-2
V gene: TRBV18
clone size: -

CDR3 protein: CAWSRTPPGQEEEQYF
CDR3 DNA: TGTGCCTGGAGCCGAACTCCCCCGGGACAGGAGGAGGAGCAGTACTTC
D gene: TRBD1
J gene: TRBJ2-7
V gene: TRBV30
clone size: -

CDR3 protein: CASSPGQGHTGELFF
CDR3 DNA: TGTGCCAGCAGCCCCGGACAGGGACACACCGGGGAGCTGTTTTTT
D gene: TRBD1
J gene: TRBJ2-2
V gene: TRBV6-6
clone size: -

CDR3 protein: CASTRSETAYNEQFF
CDR3 DNA: TGTGCCAGCACCCGCAGTGAGACAGCCTACAATGAGCAGTTCTTC
D gene: -
J gene: TRBJ2-1
V gene: TRBV6-5
clone size: -

CDR3 protein: CASSFGRPAEAFF
CDR3 DNA: TGTGCCAGCAGCTTTGGCCGGCCCGCTGAAGCTTTCTTT
D gene: -
J gene: TRBJ1-1
V gene: TRBV7-2
clone size: few

CDR3 protein: CASSQEGRTVYF
CDR3 DNA: TGCGCCAGCAGCCAAGAAGGAAGGACAGTGTATTTT
D gene: -
J gene: TRBJ2-3
V gene: TRBV4-3
clone size: -

CDR3 protein: CASSSGTGQVNEKLFF
CDR3 DNA: TGCGCCAGCAGCTCAGGAACGGGACAGGTTAATGAAAAACTGTTTTTT
D gene: TRBD1
J gene: TRBJ1-4
V gene: TRBV5-1
clone size: -

CDR3 protein: CASSQDLSSGGTVSYEQYF
CDR3 DNA: TGTGCCAGCAGCCAAGATTTGAGTTCTGGTGGGACAGTGTCATACGAGCAGTACTTC
D gene: TRBD1
J gene: TRBJ2-7
V gene: TRBV4-2
clone size: few

CDR3 protein: CASSSSGERETQYF
CDR3 DNA: TGTGCCAGCAGCTCCTCAGGGGAGCGGGAGACCCAGTACTTC
D gene: -
J gene: TRBJ2-5
V gene: TRBV7-9
clone size: -

CDR3 protein: CASSEPRGRGPDTQYF
CDR3 DNA: TGTGCCAGCAGTGAACCCCGAGGCAGGGGGCCAGATACGCAGTATTTT
D gene: TRBD1
J gene: TRBJ2-3
V gene: TRBV25-1
clone size: -

CDR3 protein: CAWSVLAPVQYF
CDR3 DNA: TGTGCCTGGAGTGTACTCGCCCCTGTGCAGTACTTC
D gene: -
J gene: TRBJ2-7
V gene: TRBV30
clone size: -